The clone carrying this TCR beta chain appeared a single time. Germline CDR1 MNHEY, CDR2 SMNVEV (reference sequence). V shed 6 bases and J shed 5 bases, with 11 bases lying between them. The CDR3 loop spans 13 amino acids. This sample stems from a study of technical replicates of blood from a handful of donors. The table came from immunoSEQ multiplex PCR; TCRdb's copy has only in-frame clones and leaves some out. The sample records about 81,000 clones, around 95% being singletons. Sequenced material: T cells isolated from PBMCs. V usage is TRBV27 and J usage is TRBJ1-5; D not resolved. The origin of this receptor is a human donor in good health. CDR3: CASSPSPDQPQHF. Here the CDR3 DNA reads TGTGCCAGCAGCCCGAGTCCCGATCAGCCCCAGCATTTT.